Presented here are 6 T cell receptor beta chains from one specimen sequenced in a study of blood T cells in healthy people across ages. With a J-beta primer mix and a sample-barcoded 5' primer, a second PCR ran roughly 6 to 11 cycles. TCRdb reprocessed the 5' RACE reads with MiXCR, giving one entry per CDR3 protein. The repertoire holds about 1.7 million distinct CDR3 sequences, with roughly 27% as singletons. The material sequenced was blood. These receptors were obtained from a woman in her twenties or thirties in good health.

The chain uses TRBV7-9 and TRBJ2-1; D is undetermined. Judging by the DNA end, TRBJ2-7 fits better; the J call may be wrong. The germline V gene has CDR1 SEHNR and CDR2 FQNEAQ (reference sequence). CDR3 length: 13 amino acids. CDR3 protein: CASSLERFNEQYF. The CDR3 coding sequence is TGTGCCAGCAGCTTGGAGCGTTTCAATGAGCAGTACTTC.

This clonotype was detected a few times. V gene TRBV7-9 combines with J gene TRBJ2-3; 11 positions agree with TRBD2. The V segment lost 2 bases and the J segment 4 bases; nucleotides outside the gene matches: 2. Germline CDR1 and CDR2: SEHNR and FQNEAQ (reference sequence). This CDR3 comprises 15 residues. In nucleotides, the CDR3 is TGTGCCAGCAGCTTAATTAGCGGGGGGGCAGATACGCAGTATTTT. Its translation is CASSLISGGADTQYF.

V usage is TRBV11-2 and J usage is TRBJ2-1; D may be TRBD2 (7 bases). Trimming stripped 1 base from V and 13 bases from J, with 17 bases between. The CDR3 is made up of 14 amino acids. Germline V gene data show CDR1 as SGHAT and CDR2 as FQNNGV. The CDR3 bases are TGTGCCAGCAGCTTAGGTGGGGGGGCGAAGACCCAGTTCTTC. Encoded protein: CASSLGGGAKTQFF.

This clonotype was seen more than once but under ten times. The junction shows a germline mismatch at one end, possibly a read error. V gene TRBV5-1 combines with J gene TRBJ2-1; the D is unclear. CDR1 and CDR2 from the germline V gene are SGHRS and YFSETQ. The CDR3 length is 17 residues. CDR3 loop: CATSLPIMKLSYNEQFF. The DNA for the CDR3 is TGCGCCACCAGCCTCCCCATAATGAAGCTCTCCTACAATGAGCAGTTCTTC.

In the case of this clonotype: The junction differs from germline at one of its ends, possibly a read error. The CDR3 here is CSVRQSRARVPLYNEQFF. The CDR3 DNA reads TGCAGTGTTAGACAATCCCGGGCTCGAGTCCCCCTCTACAATGAGCAGTTCTTC. The V gene is TRBV20-1, the J gene TRBJ2-1; D not certain. CDR3 size: 18 residues. Per the germline V gene, CDR1 is DFQATT and CDR2 is SNEGSKA (reference sequence).

The chain combines TRBV28 with TRBJ2-1, with a weak D call TRBD1 (5 bases). The V end lost 6 bases, the J end lost 0 bases, and 15 bases lay between the germline ends. The CDR3 contains 16 residues. Per germline, CDR1 MDHEN and CDR2 SYDVKM. The CDR3 DNA is TGTGCCAGCAGCCCCGTAACAGGTAGCTCCTACAATGAGCAGTTCTTC. Its translation is CASSPVTGSSYNEQFF. Drawing the rest from reference TRBV28 and TRBJ2-1, the complete variable domain is DVKVTQSSRYLVKRTGEKVFLECVQDMDHENMFWYRQDPGLGLRLIYFSYDVKMKEKGDIPEGYSVSREKKERFSLILESASTNQTSMYLCASSPVTGSSYNEQFFGPGTRLTVL.